This TCR beta chain was identified in a study of blood T cell repertoires in COVID-19. Germline V gene lookup returns CDR1 SEHNR and CDR2 FQNEAQ (reference sequence). This CDR3 has 12 residues. V was trimmed by 1 base and J by 9 bases, leaving 7 bases between them. Using immunoSEQ multiplex PCR, the repertoire was profiled, and TCRdb retains in-frame clones only, with some absent. The sample holds 280,000 or so clones; around 86% are singletons and the top ten take about 14%. The sequencing sample was made of peripheral blood. The rearrangement links TRBV7-9 to TRBJ1-5; unclear D gene. This receptor was obtained from a human donor in a cohort sampled during active COVID-19. CDR3 nucleotides: TGTGCCAGCAGCTTAGATTCCGGGCCCCAGCATTTT. It translates to CASSLDSGPQHF.